The entry below describes one T cell receptor beta chain. Which antigen it targets is not known. Base qualities are missing; no much larger clone stands one base away. This entry belongs to a study of OX40 agonist ivuxolimab in advanced cancers. For the study in its entirety: Ivuxolimab was an agonistic, fully human IgG2 monoclonal antibody directed against OX40 (CD134), a costimulatory receptor. Intravenous ivuxolimab was administered to patients every 2 weeks at six dose levels: 0.01, 0.1, 0.3, 1.5, 3 and 10 mg/kg. Among the 52 dose-escalation patients, 19 had hepatocellular carcinoma, 15 or so melanoma, 9 renal cell carcinoma and 9 head and neck cancer. The dose-escalation cohort was almost 85% male with a mean age of about 58 years, ranging from about 23 to 85. Prior anti-PD-1, anti-PD-L1 or anti-CTLA-4 therapy was permitted, and 30% to 50% of dose-escalation patients had received checkpoint inhibitors. Partial responses occurred in three dose-escalation patients: two with cutaneous melanoma and one with hepatocellular carcinoma. Peripheral TCRbeta sequencing was intended to test whether TCR sequence diversity was altered and clonal T-cell expansion was caused by ivuxolimab. The paper describes the monotherapy dose-escalation part (N = 52 patients) of the phase I trial of ivuxolimab.

The paper as a whole reports these results and caveats: The antigen specificity of the clonally expanded peripheral T cells was not determined. After ivuxolimab, expanded clones were on average more numerous among CD8+ T cells than among CD4+ T cells. Low levels of normalized T-cell clonal expansion were also seen in some nonresponding patients. At doses of 0.1 to 3.0 mg/kg, clonal expansion of both CD4+ and CD8+ blood T cells was observed from baseline to week 6. Partial responders in the 0.1-3.0 mg/kg groups had among the lowest normalized peripheral clonal expansion, especially among CD8+ T cells.

The trial excluded patients who had a history of autoimmune disease or were on systemic immunosuppression. Peripheral blood for TCR sequencing was drawn from every dose cohort at baseline, at cycle 4 day 1 and at cycle 7 day 1. Samples came from an open-label, multicenter, first-in-human phase I dose-escalation trial of ivuxolimab. The trial enrolled adults with locally advanced or metastatic head and neck squamous cell, hepatocellular, melanoma or renal cell carcinoma. Before TCR sequencing, CD4+ T cells and CD8+ T cells were sorted from peripheral blood as separate populations. Genomic DNA was isolated from the sorted cells so that the TCRbeta CDR3 region could be sequenced. The immunoSEQ Assay was used for sequencing of TCRbeta CDR3 regions. Drawn from immuneACCESS, this table holds only the in-frame rearrangements with V and J called that TCRdb kept. Clones are partly lost; checked studies trace under half to an unresolved V gene and leave the rest unexplained. The sample has about 86,000 clones on record, 91% of them singletons. The ten biggest clones cover roughly 9.3% of the sample.

Germline trimming amounts to 4 bases on V and 0 bases on J, with 4 as the count of junction bases outside the gene matches. The CDR3 holds 15 amino acids from the cysteine to the phenylalanine. Of all the DNA, just the CDR3 is kept, 45 bases in frame from base 1. The germline V gene specifies SGHRS as CDR1 and YFSETQ as CDR2. This TCR came from an adult with an advanced solid tumor such as melanoma, head and neck, liver or kidney cancer. Sample: CD4+ or CD8+ T cells sorted from blood, taken in a trial of the OX40 agonist ivuxolimab. The chain is assembled from TRBV5-1 and TRBJ2-1, and 7 junctional nucleotides match TRBD2. The DNA reads as follows: TGCGCCAGCAGCACGGGACTAAGCTCCTACAATGAGCAGTTCTTC. Its product reads: CASSTGLSSYNEQFF.